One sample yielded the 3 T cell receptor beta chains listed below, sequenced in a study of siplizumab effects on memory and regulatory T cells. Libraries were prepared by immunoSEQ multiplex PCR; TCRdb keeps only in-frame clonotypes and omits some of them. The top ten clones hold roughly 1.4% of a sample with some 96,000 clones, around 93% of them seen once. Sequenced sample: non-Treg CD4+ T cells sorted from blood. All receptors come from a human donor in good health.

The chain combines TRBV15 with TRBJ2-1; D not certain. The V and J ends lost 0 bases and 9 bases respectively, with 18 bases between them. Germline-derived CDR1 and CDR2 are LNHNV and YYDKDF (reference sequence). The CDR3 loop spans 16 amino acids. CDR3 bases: TGTGCCACCAGCAGAGATAGATCCCAGGTTCGGCCTGAGCAGTTCTTC. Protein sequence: CATSRDRSQVRPEQFF.

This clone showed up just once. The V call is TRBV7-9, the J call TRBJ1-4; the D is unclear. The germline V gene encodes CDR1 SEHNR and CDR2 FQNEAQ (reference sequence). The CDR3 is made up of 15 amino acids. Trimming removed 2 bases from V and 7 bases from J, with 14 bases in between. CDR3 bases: TGTGCCAGCAGCTTAAACGGGCAGCCCTTTGAAAAACTGTTTTTT. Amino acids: CASSLNGQPFEKLFF.

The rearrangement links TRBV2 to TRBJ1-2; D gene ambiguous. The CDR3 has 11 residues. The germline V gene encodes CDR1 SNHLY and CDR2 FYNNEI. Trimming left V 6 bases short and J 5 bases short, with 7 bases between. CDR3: CASRSTYGYTF. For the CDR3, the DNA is TGTGCCAGCAGGTCTACTTATGGCTACACCTTC.